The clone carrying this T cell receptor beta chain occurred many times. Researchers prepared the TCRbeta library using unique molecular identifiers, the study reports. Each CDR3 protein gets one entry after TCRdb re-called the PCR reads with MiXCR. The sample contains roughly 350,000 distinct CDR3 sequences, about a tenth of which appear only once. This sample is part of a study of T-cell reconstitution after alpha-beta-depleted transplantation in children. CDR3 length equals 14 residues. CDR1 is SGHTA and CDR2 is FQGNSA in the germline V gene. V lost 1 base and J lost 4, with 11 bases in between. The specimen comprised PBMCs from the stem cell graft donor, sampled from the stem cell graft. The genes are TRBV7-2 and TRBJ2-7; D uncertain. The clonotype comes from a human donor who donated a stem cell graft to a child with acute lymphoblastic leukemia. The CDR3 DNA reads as TGTGCCAGCAGCTTAGAGGCAGGCTGGTACGAGCAGTACTTC. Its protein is CASSLEAGWYEQYF.